Many counts were recorded for the clone carrying this T cell receptor beta chain. Its antigen is as yet unknown. This sample is drawn from a study of read filtering for tumor transcriptome and immune sequencing. Study details: Transcriptome libraries were built from DNase-treated RNA. General study results and limits: The sorted CD138-negative fraction was a mixed bone marrow immune population, not purified T cells. IR-seq and RNA-seq agreed better without single-read clonotypes.

This library used roughly 0.4 ug RNA and molecular barcoded adaptors spanning alpha/delta and beta/gamma chains. A single record per CDR3 protein comes from TCRdb applying MiXCR to the reads. The profile shows 40,000 or so distinct CDR3 sequences, roughly 13% of them singletons. CDR3 length: 13 amino acids. Trimming cost V 6 bases and J 4 bases; bases outside gene matches: 8. Germline V lookup: CDR1 DFQATT, CDR2 SNEGSKA (reference sequence). This TCR was sampled from a donor at least 40 years old with multiple myeloma. Sample: a population of CD138-negative cells sorted from bone marrow. The rearrangement joins TRBV20-1 to TRBJ2-5; 7 bases line up with TRBD2. The CDR3 is CSAPIPGGETQYF. CDR3 DNA: TGCAGTGCGCCGATCCCGGGGGGAGAGACCCAGTACTTC.